Following are 5 T cell receptor beta chains from one sample sequenced in a study of OX40 agonist ivuxolimab in advanced cancers. This table comes from immunoSEQ multiplex PCR, and its TCRdb copy is limited to in-frame clones, with some not included. The table includes 50,000 to 70,000 clones, less than 90% detected once. The material sequenced was CD4+ or CD8+ T cells sorted from blood, taken in a trial of the OX40 agonist ivuxolimab. Receptors were obtained from an adult with an advanced solid tumor such as melanoma, head and neck, liver or kidney cancer.

The chain's CDR3 is CASSITSVWSNQPQHF. CDR3 nucleotides: TGTGCCAGTAGTATTACTTCAGTTTGGAGCAATCAGCCCCAGCATTTT. The V gene is TRBV19, the J gene TRBJ1-5; D gene unclear. CDR3 size: 16 residues. Germline CDR1 and CDR2: LNHDA and SQIVND (reference sequence). With 3 bases removed from V and 1 base from J, the gap between germline ends came to 13 bases. Looking up the rest from reference TRBV19 and TRBJ1-5 gives the full variable domain: DGGITQSPKYLFRKEGQNVTLSCEQNLNHDAMYWYRQDPGQGLRLIYYSQIVNDFQKGDIAEGYSVSREKKESFPLTVTSAQKNPTAFYLCASSITSVWSNQPQHFGDGTRLSIL.

The genes are TRBV28 and TRBJ2-5; 8 positions match TRBD1. The V segment lost 5 bases and the J segment 2 bases; nucleotides outside the gene matches: 10. Germline CDR1 and CDR2: MDHEN and SYDVKM. This CDR3 has 16 amino acids. The CDR3 nucleotides read TGTGCCAGCAGTCAGGACAGGGTACAAGAGCAAGAGACCCAGTACTTC. It yields the protein CASSQDRVQEQETQYF. Full variable domain (missing parts from reference TRBV28 and TRBJ2-5): DVKVTQSSRYLVKRTGEKVFLECVQDMDHENMFWYRQDPGLGLRLIYFSYDVKMKEKGDIPEGYSVSREKKERFSLILESASTNQTSMYLCASSQDRVQEQETQYFGPGTRLLVL.

The rearrangement uses TRBV11-3 and TRBJ2-7, with unresolved D. The CDR3 consists of 14 residues. The V end was cut by 0 bases, the J end by 1 base, with 7 bases between. Per germline, CDR1 SGHNT and CDR2 YENEEA. CDR3 DNA sequence: TGTGCCAGCAGCTTAGAGGGCAGTTCCTACGAGCAGTACTTC. The encoded protein is CASSLEGSSYEQYF.

The rearrangement uses TRBV28 and TRBJ2-7; TRBD1 is a possible D gene (5 bases). Germline lookup yields CDR1 MDHEN and CDR2 SYDVKM. V was pared by 7 bases and J by 4 bases, with 11 bases between. This CDR3 spans 12 amino acids. Written as DNA, the CDR3 is TGTGCCAGCACCATAAAGGGGTACGAGCAGTACTTC. Protein sequence: CASTIKGYEQYF.

This clone was recorded only once. V usage is TRBV9 and J usage is TRBJ2-2; the D gene could be TRBD1 or TRBD2 (5 bases each). V was cut by 2 bases and J by 6 bases, with 8 bases left in between. Germline assignment: CDR1 SGDLS and CDR2 YYNGEE. There are 13 residues in the CDR3. CDR3 nucleotide sequence: TGTGCCAGCAGCGTTCAGGGAGCCGGGGAGCTGTTTTTT. Residues: CASSVQGAGELFF.